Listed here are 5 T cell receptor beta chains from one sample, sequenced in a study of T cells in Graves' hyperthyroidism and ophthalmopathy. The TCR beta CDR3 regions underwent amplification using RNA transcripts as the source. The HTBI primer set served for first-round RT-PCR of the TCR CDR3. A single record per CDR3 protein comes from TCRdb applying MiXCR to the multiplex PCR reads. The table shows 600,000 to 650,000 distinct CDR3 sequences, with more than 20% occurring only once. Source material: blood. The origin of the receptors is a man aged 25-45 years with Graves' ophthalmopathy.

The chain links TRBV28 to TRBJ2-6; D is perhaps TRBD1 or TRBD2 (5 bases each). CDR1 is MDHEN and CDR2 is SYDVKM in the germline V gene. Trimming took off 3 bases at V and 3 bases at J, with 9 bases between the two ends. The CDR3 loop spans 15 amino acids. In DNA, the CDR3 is TGTGCCAGCAGTTTCGGGGCTGGTGGGGCCAACGTCCTGACTTTC. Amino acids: CASSFGAGGANVLTF.

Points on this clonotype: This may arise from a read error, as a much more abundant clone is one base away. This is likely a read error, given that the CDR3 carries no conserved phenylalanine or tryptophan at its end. The CDR3 sequence: CASLDGGRGNEQFS. CDR3 sequence (DNA): TGTGCCAGCCTCGATGGGGGGAGGGGCAATGAGCAGTTCTCC. This rearrangement joins TRBV28 to TRBJ2-1, with 7 bases fitting TRBD2. Germline trimming cut 8 bases from V and 6 bases from J; bases unmatched to any gene: 10. Germline V CDR1 and CDR2: MDHEN, SYDVKM. The CDR3 covers 14 residues.

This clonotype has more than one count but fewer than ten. CDR3 sequence: CASSYSSSGRGETQYF. CDR3 nucleotide sequence: TGTGCCAGCAGTTACTCGTCTAGCGGGAGGGGTGAGACCCAGTACTTC. The V call is TRBV6-5, the J call TRBJ2-5; TRBD2 matches 12 bases. This CDR3 is built from 16 residues. V dropped 0 bases and J dropped 5; count of bases not matched to a gene: 4. Germline CDR1 MNHEY, CDR2 SVGAGI.

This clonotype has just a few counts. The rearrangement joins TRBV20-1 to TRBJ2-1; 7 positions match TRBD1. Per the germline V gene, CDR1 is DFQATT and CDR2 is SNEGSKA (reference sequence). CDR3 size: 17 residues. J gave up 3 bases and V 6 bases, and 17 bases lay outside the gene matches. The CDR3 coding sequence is TGCAGTGCCCCCGCCGAGTTACGGACAGGATTCTACAATGAGCAGTTCTTC. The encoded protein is CSAPAELRTGFYNEQFF.

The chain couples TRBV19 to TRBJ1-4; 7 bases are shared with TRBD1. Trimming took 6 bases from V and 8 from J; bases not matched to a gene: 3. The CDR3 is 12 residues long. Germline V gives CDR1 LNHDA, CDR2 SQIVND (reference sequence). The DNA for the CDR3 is TGTGCCAGTAGCACGGACAGGGAAAAACTGTTTTTT. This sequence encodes CASSTDREKLFF.